Shown below are 23 T cell receptor beta chains from a single sample sequenced in a study of CD8 T cells in ankylosing spondylitis. TCRdb re-analysed the 5' RACE reads in MiXCR, keeping a single row per CDR3 protein. The profile shows around 300,000 distinct CDR3 sequences, roughly 14% of them singletons. Source material: blood, either unsorted or a sorted T cell fraction (not recorded which). The receptors were sampled from a male donor with ankylosing spondylitis or in good health (not recorded which).

The V and J genes are TRBV5-1 and TRBJ1-1; TRBD1 matches at 7 bases. The germline V gene has CDR1 SGHRS and CDR2 YFSETQ. V trimming: 0 bases; J trimming: 4 bases; junction bases outside the gene matches: 3. This CDR3 is built from 14 residues. The CDR3 here is CASSLDRGFTEAFF. CDR3 nucleotide sequence: TGCGCCAGCAGCTTGGACAGGGGATTCACTGAAGCTTTCTTT.

The rearrangement links TRBV5-8 to TRBJ1-5; D possibly corresponds to TRBD1 (6 bases). CDR3 size: 15 residues. V was pared by 3 bases and J by 2 bases, with 12 bases between. CDR1 and CDR2 from the germline V gene are SGHTS and YDEGEE. CDR3 residues: CASSWDIGGNQPQHF. The CDR3 bases are TGTGCCAGCAGCTGGGACATTGGGGGCAATCAGCCCCAGCATTTT.

This clonotype was observed a handful of times. The CDR3 here is CASSSSTSATLYEQYF. CDR3 DNA: TGTGCCAGCAGCTCCTCGACTAGCGCCACCCTCTACGAGCAGTACTTC. The V gene is TRBV7-9, the J gene TRBJ2-7; 8 bases are a match to TRBD2. The CDR3 has 16 residues. CDR1 is SEHNR, CDR2 FQNEAQ, per germline (reference sequence). V was clipped by 4 bases and J by 3 bases; unmatched bases: 11.

A few counts support this clonotype. This chain uses TRBV6-5 with TRBJ2-1; 7 bases line up with TRBD2. Germline V gene data show CDR1 as MNHEY and CDR2 as SVGAGI. The CDR3 runs 17 residues. Trimming cost V 4 bases and J 7 bases; bases outside gene matches: 16. CDR3 DNA sequence: TGTGCCAGCAGTTTACTCATCCAGCGGGGCTCTCGGAATGAGCAGTTCTTC. Protein: CASSLLIQRGSRNEQFF.

J is TRBJ2-1 and V is TRBV27; D tentatively reads TRBD1 or TRBD2 (5 bases each). Trimming pared 3 bases from V and 0 bases from J, leaving 12 bases between. The germline gives CDR1 MNHEY, CDR2 SMNVEV (reference sequence). CDR3 length: 16 residues. The CDR3 protein is CASSFEGPSSYNEQFF. Here the CDR3 DNA reads TGTGCCAGCAGTTTTGAGGGGCCGAGCTCCTACAATGAGCAGTTCTTC.

Written as DNA, the CDR3 is TGCGCCAGCAGCCCGGGACAATTACACAACAATGAGCAGTTCTTC. Residues: CASSPGQLHNNEQFF. The V gene is TRBV5-1, the J gene TRBJ2-1, with D possibly matching TRBD1 (6 bases). Germline lookup yields CDR1 SGHRS and CDR2 YFSETQ. The CDR3 sequence is 15 residues long. V lost 4 bases and J lost 5, with 16 bases in between.

V gene TRBV20-1 combines with J gene TRBJ1-4; 10 bases agree with TRBD1. V shed 2 bases and J 11 bases; nucleotides not matched to a gene: 2. This CDR3 spans 12 amino acids. Germline CDR1 DFQATT, CDR2 SNEGSKA (reference sequence). For the CDR3, the DNA is TGCAGTGCTAGACTGGGACAGGGGAAACTGTTTTTT. Residues: CSARLGQGKLFF.

The V and J genes are TRBV5-1 and TRBJ2-1; 12 bases are a match to TRBD2. This CDR3 comprises 15 residues. Germline-derived CDR1 and CDR2 are SGHRS and YFSETQ. The ends lost 6 bases at V and 8 bases at J; junction bases unmatched: 9. CDR3 in amino acids: CASNQIRTSGDEQFF. CDR3 in DNA: TGCGCCAGCAATCAGATCAGGACTAGCGGGGATGAGCAGTTCTTC.

This clonotype came up a few times. This sequence joins TRBV4-1 and TRBJ2-5; 9 bases are a match to TRBD2. Germline assignment: CDR1 MGHRA and CDR2 YSYEKL. V dropped 4 bases and J dropped 2; count of bases not matched to a gene: 11. The CDR3 totals 17 residues. The CDR3 loop is CASSPGGLAMRQETQYF. CDR3 in DNA: TGCGCCAGCAGCCCAGGAGGACTAGCGATGAGGCAAGAGACCCAGTACTTC.

The chain carries TRBV4-1 and TRBJ2-4, with D possibly matching TRBD2 (6 bases). Germline values: CDR1 MGHRA, CDR2 YSYEKL. The V gene lost 1 base and the J gene lost 1 base, with 11 bases spanning the gap. There are 16 residues in the CDR3. CDR3 loop: CASSQVGGLAKNIQYF. The CDR3 coding sequence is TGCGCCAGCAGCCAAGTCGGAGGGTTGGCCAAAAACATTCAGTACTTC.

This clonotype occurred a few times. J is TRBJ2-7 and V is TRBV11-2, with 7 bases fitting TRBD2. CDR3 length: 17 amino acids. Germline loops: CDR1 SGHAT, CDR2 FQNNGV. V lost 0 bases, J lost 1 base, and 9 bases stayed unmatched. CDR3 nucleotides: TGTGCCAGCAGCTTAGAAGATGCCGGGAGGTTTTCCTACGAGCAGTACTTC. Its translation: CASSLEDAGRFSYEQYF.

This chain uses TRBV9 with TRBJ2-1; the D is unclear. Germline V gene lookup returns CDR1 SGDLS and CDR2 YYNGEE. Trimming pared 4 bases from V and 4 bases from J, leaving 12 bases between. This CDR3 is built from 14 residues. In DNA, the CDR3 is TGTGCCAGCAGCCTACAGACACAGTACAATGAGCAGTTCTTC. This gives the protein CASSLQTQYNEQFF.

Points on this clonotype: The junction shows a germline mismatch at one end, possibly a read error. The genes are TRBV3-1 and TRBJ2-3; 7 bases agree with TRBD2. CDR1 LGHDT and CDR2 YNNKEL come from the germline V gene (reference sequence). The CDR3 has 16 residues. The DNA for the CDR3 is TGTGCCAGCAGCCGCCGCGGGGGAGATCGCACAGATACGCAGTATTTC. Encoded protein: CASSRRGGDRTDTQYF.

In this sample, this clonotype turned up a few times. The J gene is TRBJ1-1, the V gene TRBV19; a possible D gene is TRBD1 (6 bases). The CDR3 loop spans 16 amino acids. Germline CDR1 is LNHDA and CDR2 is SQIVND (reference sequence). V lost 7 bases to trimming and J lost 6 bases, with 24 bases between them. CDR3 loop: CASTSFGGAGHPEAFF. Here the CDR3 DNA reads TGTGCCAGTACTTCTTTTGGGGGGGCAGGGCACCCTGAAGCTTTCTTT.

This chain uses TRBV6-1 with TRBJ1-2, with TRBD1 identical over 10 bases. The CDR3 totals 14 residues. V was clipped by 6 bases and J by 4 bases; unmatched bases: 5. The V gene's germline CDR1 is MNHNS and CDR2 SASEGT. This CDR3 is CASRRDRGTYGYTF. In nucleotides, the CDR3 is TGTGCCAGCAGGCGGGACAGGGGTACCTATGGCTACACCTTC.

A few counts support this clonotype. The rearrangement uses TRBV15 and TRBJ2-3; D ambiguous. This CDR3 comprises 14 residues. The ends were cut back, 0 bases at V and 6 bases at J, with 10 bases in the middle. Germline V gives CDR1 LNHNV, CDR2 YYDKDF (reference sequence). CDR3 in DNA: TGTGCCACCAGCAGAGATCGCTTTACCGATACGCAGTATTTT. Translated: CATSRDRFTDTQYF.

There are a few counts of this clonotype. The gene calls are TRBV7-2 and TRBJ2-3; D not certain. Germline V gene lookup returns CDR1 SGHTA and CDR2 FQGNSA. Trimming left V 2 bases short and J 4 bases short, with 10 bases between. This CDR3 is built from 14 residues. CDR3 residues: CASSLLGVADTQYF. CDR3 DNA: TGTGCCAGCAGCTTACTTGGAGTGGCAGATACGCAGTATTTT.

This clonotype appeared a few times. CDR3 nucleotides: TGTGCCAGCAGCCTAGGGACTAGCGGGAAAGAGGGGACCCAGTACTTC. Translation gives CASSLGTSGKEGTQYF. This chain uses TRBV7-2 with TRBJ2-5; 13 nucleotides match TRBD2. CDR3 size: 16 residues. Germline values: CDR1 SGHTA, CDR2 FQGNSA. Trimming took 5 bases from V and 7 from J; bases not matched to a gene: 10.

A few counts support this clonotype. V is TRBV20-1 and J is TRBJ2-3; 13 bases are shared with TRBD2. Germline loops: CDR1 DFQATT, CDR2 SNEGSKA (reference sequence). The CDR3 covers 15 residues. The J segment lost 5 bases and the V segment lost 4 bases, leaving 6 bases of the junction unmatched. CDR3 amino acids: CSATGLAGVQDTQYF. In DNA form, the CDR3 reads TGCAGTGCTACTGGACTAGCGGGAGTTCAAGATACGCAGTATTTT.

The rearrangement links TRBV6-2 or TRBV6-3 to TRBJ1-2, with 10 nucleotides matching TRBD1. Looked up from germline, CDR1 is MNHEY and CDR2 is SVGEGT. The V and J ends lost 2 bases and 0 bases, in that order; junction bases with no gene match: 3. This CDR3 is built from 16 residues. CDR3 residues: CASSYPGQGANYGYTF. CDR3 coding DNA: TGTGCCAGCAGTTACCCTGGACAGGGGGCTAACTATGGCTACACCTTC.

The CDR3 DNA reads as TGTGCCAGCAGTTTCTTTGGGAGGGACGGGGAGCTGTTTTTT. Residues: CASSFFGRDGELFF. This rearrangement joins TRBV12-3 or TRBV12-4 to TRBJ2-2, with TRBD2 matching over 7 bases. V lost 3 bases and J lost 7; bases outside the gene matches: 5. The CDR3 length is 14 residues.

In its sample, this clonotype was seen a few times. Here the CDR3 reads CSARGGSLHF. The CDR3 region has the DNA TGCAGTGCTAGGGGGGGATCCCTCCACTTT. This sequence joins TRBV20-1 and TRBJ1-6, with D tentatively TRBD1 (5 bases). Trimming removed 3 bases from V and 14 bases from J, with 8 bases in between. Germline CDR1 DFQATT, CDR2 SNEGSKA (reference sequence). The CDR3 sequence is 10 residues long.

This clonotype was found a few times. The chain couples TRBV25-1 to TRBJ1-1, with 9 bases identical to TRBD1. Per germline, CDR1 MGHDK and CDR2 SYGVNS. The length of the CDR3 is 15 residues. Trimming removed 2 bases from V and 5 bases from J; junction bases left unmatched: 6. The CDR3 sequence: CASSEVGTGKTEAFF. The DNA of the CDR3 is TGTGCCAGCAGTGAAGTGGGGACAGGGAAGACTGAAGCTTTCTTT.